The present entry profiles one T cell receptor (beta chain) with its context. PCR primers comprised 60 Vbeta and 13 Jbeta primers. Sequencing was performed with immunoSEQ multiplex PCR; in TCRdb, only in-frame clones are kept and a portion is missing. The sample lists about 78,000 clones, 60% to 75% occurring once. The CDR3 sequence is 14 residues long. V was pared by 8 bases and J by 7 bases, with 7 bases of the junction left unmatched. Germline V gives CDR1 MNHNS, CDR2 SASEGT. The data stem from a study of cytomegalovirus exposure and HLA in healthy donors. Sequencing was performed on PBMCs. The sequence was obtained from a woman between 40 and 50 years old in good health and CMV-seropositive. J is TRBJ2-2 and V is TRBV6-1, with 10 bases fitting TRBD2. The DNA for the CDR3 is TGTGCCAGCCCCAAACGGACTAGCGGCGGGGAGCTGTTTTTT. This codes for CASPKRTSGGELFF.